A selection of T cell receptor beta chains follows, all from one sample in a study of shared clonotypes between healthy human individuals. Sequencing used immunoSEQ multiplex PCR; TCRdb keeps in-frame clones, though not all of them. The sample yields about 550,000 clones, 95% to 96% seen once. Material for sequencing was naive CD8+ T cells sorted from blood. The receptors were sampled from a young woman in good health. Each CDR3 is given with its conserved first and last residue. D genes are given only for firm matches. Rows give clone size only sometimes, using once, few, many, or a class for an expanded clone.

D	V	J	size	CDR3	DNA
.	TRBV9	TRBJ1-4	once	CASSVGGGDEKLFF	TGTGCCAGCAGCGTAGGAGGAGGGGATGAAAAACTGTTTTTT
TRBD2	TRBV19	TRBJ2-1	.	CASMGRSGRAYNEQFF	TGTGCCAGCATGGGGAGGAGCGGGAGGGCTTACAATGAGCAGTTCTTC
TRBD2	TRBV27	TRBJ2-2	.	CASSLVGLAGGPGDTGELFF	TGTGCCAGCAGTTTAGTTGGACTAGCGGGAGGGCCGGGAGACACCGGGGAGCTGTTTTTT
.	TRBV14	TRBJ1-2	.	CASSPGGFYGYTF	TGTGCCAGCAGCCCCGGGGGCTTCTATGGCTACACCTTC
.	TRBV5-4	TRBJ2-2	.	CASSFSVSSGNTGELFF	TGTGCCAGCAGCTTTAGCGTCTCCAGCGGGAACACCGGGGAGCTGTTTTTT
.	TRBV2	TRBJ2-1	.	CASSDVVAYNEQFF	TGTGCCAGCAGTGACGTAGTGGCCTACAATGAGCAGTTCTTC
.	TRBV1	TRBJ2-7	.	CTSSQDGTGGNYEQYF	TGCACCAGCAGCCAAGACGGAACGGGAGGTAACTACGAGCAGTACTTC
.	TRBV6-6	TRBJ1-3	.	CASHTGNTIYF	TGTGCCAGCCATACTGGAAACACCATATATTTT
.	TRBV21-1	TRBJ2-6	.	CASSKARDRGTGANVLTF	TGTGCCAGCAGCAAAGCCCGGGACAGGGGGACTGGGGCCAACGTCCTGACTTTC
.	TRBV5-6	TRBJ1-1	few	CASSLLAGREAFF	TGTGCCAGCAGCTTGTTGGCAGGGAGAGAAGCTTTCTTT
.	TRBV13	TRBJ2-5	.	CASSMGLKETQYF	TGTGCCAGCAGCATGGGACTTAAAGAGACCCAGTACTTC
TRBD1	TRBV9	TRBJ1-6	.	CASSPWDSANAYNSPLHF	TGTGCCAGCAGCCCTTGGGACAGCGCGAACGCCTATAATTCACCCCTCCACTTT
.	TRBV28	TRBJ1-1	.	CASRREVYMNTEAFF	TGTGCCAGCAGGAGGGAGGTGTACATGAACACTGAAGCTTTCTTT
.	TRBV28	TRBJ2-3	.	CASSYADTQYF	TGTGCCAGCAGTTACGCAGATACGCAGTATTTT
.	TRBV19	TRBJ2-1	once	CASSWGAGANEQFF	TGTGCCAGTAGTTGGGGGGCAGGGGCAAATGAGCAGTTCTTC
TRBD1	TRBV7-9	TRBJ2-7	.	CASSFGTGFGEQYF	TGTGCCAGCAGCTTCGGGACAGGCTTTGGCGAGCAGTACTTC
.	TRBV28	TRBJ2-1	.	CASSSPASAYTYNEQFF	TGTGCCAGCAGTTCACCCGCTAGCGCCTACACCTACAATGAGCAGTTCTTC
.	TRBV28	TRBJ1-6	.	CASSLPRRNGSPLHF	TGTGCCAGCAGTTTACCGCGGAGAAACGGTTCACCCCTCCACTTT
TRBD2	TRBV14	TRBJ2-7	.	CASSHLRRTSGGYEQYF	TGTGCCAGCAGCCACCTCAGGCGGACTAGCGGGGGCTACGAGCAGTACTTC
.	TRBV6-6	TRBJ1-3	.	CASSTNPRGSGNTIYF	TGTGCCAGCAGTACCAACCCGCGGGGTTCTGGAAACACCATATATTTT
.	TRBV5-8	TRBJ2-7	once	CASTHPNDYEQYF	TGTGCCAGCACCCACCCGAATGATTACGAGCAGTACTTC
.	TRBV4-1	TRBJ2-1	.	CASSQDQEGEQFF	TGCGCCAGCAGCCAAGATCAGGAGGGAGAGCAGTTCTTC
.	TRBV27	TRBJ2-1	once	CASSLSNGETYNEQFF	TGTGCCAGCAGTTTATCGAATGGCGAGACCTACAATGAGCAGTTCTTC
.	TRBV15	TRBJ2-7	.	CATSRVGTNEQYF	TGTGCCACCAGCAGAGTGGGGACGAACGAGCAGTACTTC
.	TRBV7-9	TRBJ2-7	.	CASSKDSPYEQYF	TGTGCCAGCAGCAAAGACAGCCCCTACGAGCAGTACTTC
.	TRBV15	TRBJ2-3	.	CATSRGGVITDTQYF	TGTGCCACCAGCAGAGGCGGGGTTATCACAGATACGCAGTATTTT
.	TRBV7-2	TRBJ1-5	.	CASSLDGPNQPQHF	TGTGCCAGCAGCTTAGATGGGCCAAATCAGCCCCAGCATTTT
.	TRBV11-2	TRBJ2-1	.	CASSFRSYNEQFF	TGTGCCAGCAGCTTTCGCTCCTACAATGAGCAGTTCTTC
.	TRBV9	TRBJ2-7	.	CASSVGQSYEQYF	TGTGCCAGCAGCGTAGGTCAATCCTACGAGCAGTACTTC
TRBD1	TRBV6-6	TRBJ1-4	.	CASSYTGTGDEKLFF	TGTGCCAGCAGTTACACCGGGACAGGGGATGAAAAACTGTTTTTT
TRBD1	TRBV4-1	TRBJ2-7	.	CASSLRQGKYEQYF	TGCGCCAGCAGCCTCCGACAGGGCAAGTACGAGCAGTACTTC
.	TRBV5-4	TRBJ2-4	.	CASSFDLAKNIQYF	TGTGCCAGCAGCTTTGACCTAGCCAAAAACATTCAGTACTTC
.	TRBV30	TRBJ2-3	.	CAWSIADPSTDTQYF	TGTGCCTGGAGTATAGCGGACCCGAGCACAGATACGCAGTATTTT
.	TRBV5-6	TRBJ2-7	.	CASSQITGGYEQYF	TGTGCCAGCAGCCAGATTACGGGTGGGTACGAGCAGTACTTC
TRBD2	TRBV19	TRBJ2-7	.	CASSIVERTSGSYEQYF	TGTGCCAGTAGTATAGTGGAGAGGACTAGCGGATCCTACGAGCAGTACTTC
.	TRBV4-1	TRBJ1-5	.	CASSQGILTNQPQHF	TGCGCCAGCAGCCAAGGGATACTGACCAATCAGCCCCAGCATTTT
TRBD1	TRBV4-1	TRBJ2-1	.	CASSLTGTRSYNEQFF	TGCGCCAGCAGCCTGACAGGGACCCGCTCCTACAATGAGCAGTTCTTC
.	TRBV27	TRBJ2-3	.	CASRVGGTDTQYF	TGTGCCAGCAGGGTCGGAGGGACAGATACGCAGTATTTT
.	TRBV28	TRBJ2-1	.	CASSLDGSTNEQFF	TGTGCCAGCAGTTTAGACGGTTCTACCAATGAGCAGTTCTTC
.	TRBV7-9	TRBJ2-2	.	CASSPGTPVAGELFF	TGTGCCAGCAGCCCTGGGACCCCTGTGGCCGGGGAGCTGTTTTTT
.	TRBV9	TRBJ1-3	.	CASSVGGLSGNTIYF	TGTGCCAGCAGCGTAGGGGGGCTCTCTGGAAACACCATATATTTT